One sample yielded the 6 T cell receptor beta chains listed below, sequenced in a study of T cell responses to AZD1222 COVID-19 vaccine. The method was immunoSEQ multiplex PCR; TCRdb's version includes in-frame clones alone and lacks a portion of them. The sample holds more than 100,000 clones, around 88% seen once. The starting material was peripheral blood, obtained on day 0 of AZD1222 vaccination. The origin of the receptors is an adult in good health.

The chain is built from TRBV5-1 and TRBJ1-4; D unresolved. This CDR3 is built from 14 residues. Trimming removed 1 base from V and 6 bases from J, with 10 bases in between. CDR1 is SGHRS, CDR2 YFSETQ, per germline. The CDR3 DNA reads TGCGCCAGCAGCTTGTCTAGGGTGGATGAAAAACTGTTTTTT. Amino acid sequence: CASSLSRVDEKLFF.

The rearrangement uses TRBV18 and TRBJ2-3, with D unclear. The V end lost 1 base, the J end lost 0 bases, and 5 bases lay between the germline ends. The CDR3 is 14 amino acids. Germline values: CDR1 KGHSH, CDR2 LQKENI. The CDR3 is CASSPQSSTDTQYF. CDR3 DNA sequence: TGTGCCAGCTCACCACAGTCCAGCACAGATACGCAGTATTTT.

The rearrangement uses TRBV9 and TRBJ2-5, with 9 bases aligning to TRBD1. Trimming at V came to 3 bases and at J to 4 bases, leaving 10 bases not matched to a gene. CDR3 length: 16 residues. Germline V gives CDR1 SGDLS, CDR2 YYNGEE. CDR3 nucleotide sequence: TGTGCCAGCAGCGCAAACAGGGGGCTTTTGGGAGAGACCCAGTACTTC. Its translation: CASSANRGLLGETQYF. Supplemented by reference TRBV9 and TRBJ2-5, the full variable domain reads DSGVTQTPKHLITATGQRVTLRCSPRSGDLSVYWYQQSLDQGLQFLIQYYNGEERAKGNILERFSAQQFPDLHSELNLSSLELGDSALYFCASSANRGLLGETQYFGPGTRLLVL.

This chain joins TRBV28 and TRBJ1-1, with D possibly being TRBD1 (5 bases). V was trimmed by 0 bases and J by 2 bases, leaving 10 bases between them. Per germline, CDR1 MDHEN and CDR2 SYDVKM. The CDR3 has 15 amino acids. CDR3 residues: CASSLWGGTNTEAFF. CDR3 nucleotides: TGTGCCAGCAGTTTATGGGGGGGGACCAACACTGAAGCTTTCTTT.

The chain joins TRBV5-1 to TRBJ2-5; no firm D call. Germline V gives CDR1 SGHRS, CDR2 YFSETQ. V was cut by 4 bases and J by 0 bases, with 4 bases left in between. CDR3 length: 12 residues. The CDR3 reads CASSRDQETQYF. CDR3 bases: TGCGCCAGCAGCCGGGACCAAGAGACCCAGTACTTC.

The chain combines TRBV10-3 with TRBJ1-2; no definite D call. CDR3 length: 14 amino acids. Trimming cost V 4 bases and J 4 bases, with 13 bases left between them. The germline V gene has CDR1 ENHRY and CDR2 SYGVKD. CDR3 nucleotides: TGTGCCATCAGTGCATCGGACGGCACCTATGGCTACACCTTC. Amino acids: CAISASDGTYGYTF.